This T cell receptor (beta chain) was recovered during a study of regulatory T cells in long-lasting Graves disease. As to time point: newly diagnosed GD, antithyroid drugs for less than 3 months. Extracted RNA from PBMCs served as the source of the TCR library. The collection involved drawing 8.5 to 9 milliliters of peripheral blood into EDTA tubes. Study-wide results and caveats: Possibly, too few samples lowered accuracy.

This clonotype was seen repeatedly, ten times or more. Its antigen is not identified. Assembly of TCR beta libraries relied on iRepertoire HTBI primers together with Arm-PCR of CDR3 regions. Source study methods: Throughout the samples, researchers identified roughly 60 TRBV and some 13 TRBJ segments. TCRdb reprocessed the multiplex PCR reads with MiXCR, giving one entry per CDR3 protein. Clone size and V and J calls follow TCRdb, not the original study. The sample holds around 420,000 distinct CDR3 sequences; roughly a sixth are singletons and the top ten take around a fifth. The clonotype comes from a female donor with Graves disease. The input for sequencing was peripheral blood mononuclear cells (PBMCs), taken at new diagnosis, from a patient treated with antithyroid drugs.

This CDR3 is CASRGMGVVQYF. As DNA, the CDR3 is TGTGCCAGCAGGGGGATGGGTGTGGTCCAGTACTTC. The gene calls are TRBV27 and TRBJ2-4; D gene ambiguous. The CDR3 runs to 12 residues. Germline lookup yields CDR1 MNHEY and CDR2 SMNVEV (reference sequence). The V end was cut by 6 bases, the J end by 13 bases, with 16 bases between.